This entry features one T cell receptor (beta chain) sequence. Its antigen is still unknown. These data belong to a study of shared clonotypes between healthy human individuals. This table comes from immunoSEQ multiplex PCR, and its TCRdb copy is limited to in-frame clones, with some not included. The data hold approximately 1.5 million clones, with just under 99% observed a single time. The CDR3 extends over 13 amino acids. The germline V and J ends were trimmed by 4 bases and 0 bases, with 7 bases remaining between them. From germline, CDR1 is SGHNT and CDR2 YYREEE (reference sequence). Broader study findings: The study found 4.5% to 5% of naive CD4 clonotypes shared across several donors.

The sequence was obtained from a man aged 30 to 39 in good health. Sequenced input: naive CD4+ T cells sorted from blood. Subset of the sample: CD45RA+ positively selected. J is TRBJ2-5 and V is TRBV5-4; D not resolved. Written as DNA, the CDR3 is TGTGCCAGCAGCCCCCCGTACCAAGAGACCCAGTACTTC. Translated: CASSPPYQETQYF. Combining the CDR3 with reference TRBV5-4 and TRBJ2-5 gives the whole variable domain ETGVTQSPTHLIKTRGQQVTLRCSSQSGHNTVSWYQQALGQGPQFIFQYYREEENGRGNFPPRFSGLQFPNYSSELNVNALELDDSALYLCASSPPYQETQYFGPGTRLLVL.